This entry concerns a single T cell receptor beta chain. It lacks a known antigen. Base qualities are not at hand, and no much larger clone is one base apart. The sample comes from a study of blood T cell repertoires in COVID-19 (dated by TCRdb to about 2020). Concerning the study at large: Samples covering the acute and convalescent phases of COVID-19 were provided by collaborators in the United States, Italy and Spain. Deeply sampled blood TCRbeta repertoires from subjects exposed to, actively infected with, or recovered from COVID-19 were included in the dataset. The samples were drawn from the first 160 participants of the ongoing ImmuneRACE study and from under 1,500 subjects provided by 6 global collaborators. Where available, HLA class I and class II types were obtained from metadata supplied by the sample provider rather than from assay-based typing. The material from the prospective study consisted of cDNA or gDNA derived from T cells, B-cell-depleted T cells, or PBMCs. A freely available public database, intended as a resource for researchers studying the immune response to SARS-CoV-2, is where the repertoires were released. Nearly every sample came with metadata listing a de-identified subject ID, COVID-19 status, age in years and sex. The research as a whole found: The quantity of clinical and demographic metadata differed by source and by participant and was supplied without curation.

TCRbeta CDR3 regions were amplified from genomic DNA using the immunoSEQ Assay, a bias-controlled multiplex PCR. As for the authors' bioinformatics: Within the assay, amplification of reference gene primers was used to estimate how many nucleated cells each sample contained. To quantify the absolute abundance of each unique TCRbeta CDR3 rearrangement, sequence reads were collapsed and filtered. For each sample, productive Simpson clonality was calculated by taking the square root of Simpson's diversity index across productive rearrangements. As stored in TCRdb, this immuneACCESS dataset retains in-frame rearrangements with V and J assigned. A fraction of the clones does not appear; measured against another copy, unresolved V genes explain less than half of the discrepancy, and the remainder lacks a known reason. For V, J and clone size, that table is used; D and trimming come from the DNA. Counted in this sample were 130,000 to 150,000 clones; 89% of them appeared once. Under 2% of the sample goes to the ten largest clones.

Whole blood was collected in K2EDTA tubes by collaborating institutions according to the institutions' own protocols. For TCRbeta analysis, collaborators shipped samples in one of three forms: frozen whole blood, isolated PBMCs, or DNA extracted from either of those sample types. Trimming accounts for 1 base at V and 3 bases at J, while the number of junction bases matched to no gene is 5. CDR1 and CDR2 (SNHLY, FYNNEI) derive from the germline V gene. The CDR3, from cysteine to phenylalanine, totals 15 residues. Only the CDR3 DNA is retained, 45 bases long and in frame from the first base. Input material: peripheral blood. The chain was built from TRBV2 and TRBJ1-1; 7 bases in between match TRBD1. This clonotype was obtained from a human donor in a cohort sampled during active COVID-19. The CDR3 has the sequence CASSEEPGGDTEAFF. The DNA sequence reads TGTGCCAGCAGTGAAGAACCAGGGGGTGACACTGAAGCTTTCTTT. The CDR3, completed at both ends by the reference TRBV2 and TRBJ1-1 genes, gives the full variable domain EPEVTQTPSHQVTQMGQEVILRCVPISNHLYFYWYRQILGQKVEFLVSFYNNEISEKSEIFDDQFSVERPDGSNFTLKIRSTKLEDSAMYFCASSEEPGGDTEAFFGQGTRLTVV.